The 30 T cell receptor beta chains below all came from one sample that was sequenced in a study of regulatory T cells in long-lasting Graves disease. CDR3 regions were amplified by Arm-PCR using iRepertoire HTBI primers to build TCR beta libraries. A single record per CDR3 protein comes from TCRdb applying MiXCR to the multiplex PCR reads. In the table there are more than 450,000 distinct CDR3 sequences, around 16% of which are singletons. Time point indicated: newly diagnosed GD, antithyroid drugs for less than 3 months. PBMC RNA was the source of the TCR library. This sample also appeared in a second study, on T cells in Graves' hyperthyroidism and ophthalmopathy.

The source material was peripheral blood mononuclear cells (PBMCs), sampled at new diagnosis, from a patient treated with antithyroid drugs. The source is a man aged 40-49 years with Graves disease.

This clonotype has only a few counts. The V call is TRBV20-1, the J call TRBJ2-3; a possible D gene is TRBD1 (6 bases). Germline V gene lookup returns CDR1 DFQATT and CDR2 SNEGSKA (reference sequence). This CDR3 has 14 residues. The germline V and J ends were trimmed by 3 bases and 8 bases, with 18 bases remaining between them. CDR3 coding DNA: TGCAGTGCTAGTAGGACGGTACAGGGTGGTACGCAGTATTTT. Protein sequence: CSASRTVQGGTQYF.

This sequence joins TRBV29-1 and TRBJ1-1, with 7 bases that match TRBD1. The CDR3 spans 13 residues. The J segment lost 4 bases and the V segment lost 4 bases, leaving 6 bases of the junction unmatched. Germline V gene lookup returns CDR1 SQVTM and CDR2 ANQGSEA. The CDR3: CSVVVGGGTEAFF. The CDR3 coding sequence is TGCAGCGTTGTGGTAGGGGGCGGCACTGAAGCTTTCTTT.

This clonotype was seen ten or more times. The chain recombines TRBV2 with TRBJ2-2; the D gene is possibly TRBD1 (6 bases). Germline V gene sequence: CDR1 SNHLY, CDR2 FYNNEI. V shed 4 bases and J shed 0 bases, with 12 bases lying between them. The CDR3 consists of 16 residues. The CDR3 DNA reads TGTGCCAGCAGTGGGACAGCGCTATCGAACACCGGGGAGCTGTTTTTT. Translation gives CASSGTALSNTGELFF.

This clonotype turned up a few times. The chain carries TRBV25-1 and TRBJ2-2; D is perhaps TRBD1 (6 bases). From germline, CDR1 is MGHDK and CDR2 SYGVNS. Between the trimmed V and J ends, which lost 0 bases and 6 bases, there was a span of 11 bases. The CDR3 runs 15 residues. DNA of the CDR3: TGTGCCAGCAGTGAATATTGGGCAGGGGCCGGGGAGCTGTTTTTT. Its translation: CASSEYWAGAGELFF. Based on the CDR3 plus reference TRBV25-1 and TRBJ2-2, the full variable domain is EADIYQTPRYLVIGTGKKITLECSQTMGHDKMYWYQQDPGMELHLIHYSYGVNSTEKGDLSSESTVSRIRTEHFPLTLESARPSHTSQYLCASSEYWAGAGELFFGEGSRLTVL.

The V gene is TRBV12-3 or TRBV12-4, the J gene TRBJ2-1; 12 nucleotides agree with TRBD1. With 3 bases clipped from V and 8 bases from J, the junction kept 5 bases outside the gene matches. The CDR3 runs to 15 residues. The CDR3 here is CASSLWDRGRHEQFF. The CDR3 DNA reads TGTGCCAGCAGTTTGTGGGACAGGGGGCGGCATGAGCAGTTCTTC.

This sequence joins TRBV3-1 and TRBJ2-7, with a tentative D call TRBD2 (6 bases). The CDR3 has 17 residues. Trimming cost V 4 bases and J 0 bases, with 19 bases left between them. The germline CDR1 and CDR2 sequences are LGHDT and YNNKEL (reference sequence). CDR3 sequence (DNA): TGTGCCAGCAGCCCCATTCGGGGGACGGTAAGCTCCTACGAGCAGTACTTC. Protein: CASSPIRGTVSSYEQYF.

Worth noting for this clonotype: This sequence may be a read error, since a much larger clone differs from it by one base. The chain has TRBV10-3 and TRBJ2-3; D might be TRBD2 (5 bases). V was clipped by 5 bases and J by 8 bases, with 14 bases between them. The germline CDR1 and CDR2 sequences are ENHRY and SYGVKD. The CDR3 loop spans 13 amino acids. DNA for the CDR3: TGTGCCATCAGTTTTTACAATGGAGGTACGCAGTATTTT. This sequence encodes CAISFYNGGTQYF.

This clonotype has ten or more counts. The genes are TRBV12-3 or TRBV12-4 and TRBJ1-2, with 10 bases lining up with TRBD1. The CDR3 runs to 15 residues. Losses at the gene ends were 8 bases for V and 8 bases for J; bases not matched to a gene: 14. CDR3 coding DNA: TGTGCCAGCGGGGACAGGGGAGTCTCCGTCAGGGGCTACACCTTC. Protein: CASGDRGVSVRGYTF.

There are many counts of this clonotype. J is TRBJ2-7 and V is TRBV7-9; D is unclear. Germline V gene lookup returns CDR1 SEHNR and CDR2 FQNEAQ (reference sequence). The CDR3 length is 13 residues. The V end was cut by 7 bases, the J end by 3 bases, with 13 bases between. The CDR3 is CASNPMGNYEQYF. As DNA, the CDR3 is TGTGCCAGCAACCCTATGGGGAACTACGAGCAGTACTTC.

This clonotype was counted ten times or more. The chain combines TRBV7-3 with TRBJ2-5; D is ambiguous. The CDR3 is 14 amino acids. The germline V and J ends were trimmed by 1 base and 1 base, with 7 bases remaining between them. CDR1 and CDR2 (germline): SGHTA, FQGTGA. DNA of the CDR3: TGTGCCAGCAGCTTAAGCCCTTCCCAAGAGACCCAGTACTTC. Translated: CASSLSPSQETQYF.

This clonotype has a count of ten or more. The gene calls are TRBV28 and TRBJ2-7, with D tentatively TRBD1 (6 bases). The germline CDR1 and CDR2 sequences are MDHEN and SYDVKM. This CDR3 has 12 residues. V dropped 6 bases and J dropped 10 bases, with 16 bases sitting between them. As DNA, the CDR3 is TGTGCCAGCAGCCGGGACACCTCCGCCCAGTACTTC. The encoded protein is CASSRDTSAQYF.

In this sample, this clonotype turned up many times. The J gene is TRBJ2-1, the V gene TRBV20-1, with 12 bases that match TRBD2. The germline V gene has CDR1 DFQATT and CDR2 SNEGSKA (reference sequence). This CDR3 is 19 amino acids long. The J segment lost 6 bases and the V segment lost 4 bases, leaving 19 bases of the junction unmatched. CDR3 nucleotide sequence: TGCAGTGCTACCCGCCGGGACAGGGCGGCTAGCGGGAGGGCCAATGAGCAGTTCTTC. This codes for CSATRRDRAASGRANEQFF.

This clonotype has at least ten counts. A read error may produce the germline difference seen at one junction end. The chain combines TRBV20-1 with TRBJ2-1, with a weak D call TRBD1 (6 bases). Germline V gene sequence: CDR1 DFQATT, CDR2 SNEGSKA (reference sequence). This CDR3 contains 13 residues. CDR3 sequence: CSARNREYNKQFF. CDR3 bases: TGCAGTGCTCGTAACAGGGAGTACAATAAGCAGTTCTTC.

This clonotype was picked up one time. The rearrangement joins TRBV11-2 to TRBJ2-3; D is undetermined. V was shortened by 2 bases and J by 5 bases, with 14 bases between the two germline ends. Germline CDR1 is SGHAT and CDR2 is FQNNGV. CDR3 length equals 15 residues. The CDR3 nucleotides are TGTGCCAGCAGCTTAATGGGTCAGACCGGAGATACGCAGTATTTT. This gives the protein CASSLMGQTGDTQYF.

This clonotype was picked up many times. This chain links TRBV2 with TRBJ2-1; D call uncertain. The germline CDR1 and CDR2 sequences are SNHLY and FYNNEI. V gave up 2 bases and J gave up 2 bases, with 1 base separating them. The CDR3 is 12 amino acids. In DNA, the CDR3 is TGTGCCAGCAGTGAACCCTACAATGAGCAGTTCTTC. It is translated as CASSEPYNEQFF.

Ten or more counts support this clonotype. The rearrangement joins TRBV7-9 to TRBJ1-1; D unclear. The V gene lost 2 bases and the J gene lost 0 bases, with 7 bases spanning the gap. Germline V gives CDR1 SEHNR, CDR2 FQNEAQ (reference sequence). The CDR3 extends over 14 amino acids. This CDR3 reads CASSLLGLNTEAFF. The CDR3 bases are TGTGCCAGCAGCTTACTTGGGCTGAACACTGAAGCTTTCTTT.

The chain couples TRBV12-5 to TRBJ2-3; 7 positions agree with TRBD1. Germline trimming cut 4 bases from V and 4 bases from J; bases unmatched to any gene: 11. Germline V gives CDR1 LGHNT, CDR2 FRNRAP. The CDR3 runs 16 residues. The CDR3 DNA reads as TGTGCTAGTGGTTCCGCGGACAGGTCAGGGCCAGATACGCAGTATTTT. It encodes CASGSADRSGPDTQYF.

The rearrangement links TRBV7-2 to TRBJ2-3, with unresolved D. The J call is doubtful: the DNA matches TRBJ2-5 better. CDR1 is SGHTA, CDR2 FQGNSA, per germline. This CDR3 spans 13 amino acids. This chain's CDR3 is CASSLWGTETQYF. The CDR3 nucleotides read TGTGCCAGCAGCTTATGGGGAACAGAGACCCAGTACTTC.

This chain joins TRBV4-1 and TRBJ2-7; 9 bases are shared with TRBD2. Germline V lookup: CDR1 MGHRA, CDR2 YSYEKL. The CDR3 consists of 18 residues. V was pared by 0 bases and J by 8 bases, with 17 bases of the junction left unmatched. DNA of the CDR3: TGCGCCAGCAGCCAAGATCCTCCGACAGCGGGAGGCGCTCGGAAGCAGTACTTC. Translated: CASSQDPPTAGGARKQYF.

This chain joins TRBV5-1 and TRBJ2-5; tentative D call: TRBD1 (6 bases). Per the germline V gene, CDR1 is SGHRS and CDR2 is YFSETQ. CDR3 length: 16 amino acids. The V end was cut by 0 bases, the J end by 2 bases, with 14 bases between. DNA for the CDR3: TGCGCCAGCAGCTTGGCTAGGGGGATCGGGCAAGAGACCCAGTACTTC. Encoded protein: CASSLARGIGQETQYF.

The chain uses TRBV11-2 and TRBJ2-7, with 11 positions matching TRBD2. From germline, CDR1 is SGHAT and CDR2 FQNNGV. The CDR3 sequence is 18 residues long. J gave up 0 bases and V 5 bases, and 12 bases lay outside the gene matches. The CDR3 DNA follows: TGTGCCAGCAGCACCTCGGGACTAGCGGTTCTCAGCTCCTACGAGCAGTACTTC. Amino acids: CASSTSGLAVLSSYEQYF.

The genes are TRBV20-1 and TRBJ1-6; possible D gene TRBD1, 5 bases. Germline V gene sequence: CDR1 DFQATT, CDR2 SNEGSKA (reference sequence). This CDR3 spans 16 amino acids. The germline V and J ends were trimmed by 0 bases and 4 bases, with 13 bases remaining between them. CDR3 bases: TGCAGTGCTAGAGATATCCAGGGCGGTTATAATTCACCCCTCCACTTT. Protein product: CSARDIQGGYNSPLHF.

This clonotype was observed many times. DNA for the CDR3: TGCGCCAGCAGCCTCGGGGAGGAAGATACGCAGTATTTT. It specifies CASSLGEEDTQYF. This chain connects TRBV5-1 to TRBJ2-3; D is perhaps TRBD2 (6 bases). Germline loops: CDR1 SGHRS, CDR2 YFSETQ. The CDR3 has 13 residues. The V and J ends lost 4 bases and 5 bases respectively, with 11 bases between them.

Ten or more counts support this clonotype. V gene TRBV7-8 combines with J gene TRBJ2-7, with no clear D. Deletions cut 0 bases from V and 5 bases from J, with 14 bases between. CDR3 length equals 15 residues. The germline gives CDR1 SGHVS, CDR2 FQNEAQ. The chain's CDR3 is CASSLAGPFNHEQYF. The CDR3 DNA follows: TGTGCCAGCAGCTTAGCAGGTCCGTTTAACCACGAGCAGTACTTC. The full variable domain, in which reference TRBV7-8 and TRBJ2-7 provide the parts outside the CDR3, is GAGVSQSPRYKVAKRGQDVALRCDPISGHVSLFWYQQALGQGPEFLTYFQNEAQLDKSGLPSDRFFAERPEGSVSTLKIQRTQQEDSAVYLCASSLAGPFNHEQYFGPGTRLTVT.

This clonotype has a count of ten or more. This rearrangement joins TRBV20-1 to TRBJ1-4; D perhaps matches TRBD1 (6 bases). V dropped 6 bases and J dropped 5 bases, with 13 bases sitting between them. This CDR3 is 13 amino acids long. Looked up from germline, CDR1 is DFQATT and CDR2 is SNEGSKA (reference sequence). The CDR3: CSAFRGGNEKLFF. DNA for the CDR3: TGCAGTGCATTTCGGGGGGGCAATGAAAAACTGTTTTTT.

The chain is built from TRBV27 and TRBJ2-4; 9 bases are a match to TRBD1. This CDR3 region has 16 residues. CDR1 is MNHEY, CDR2 SMNVEV, per germline (reference sequence). V lost 5 bases, J lost 1 base, and 6 bases stayed unmatched. The CDR3 DNA sequence: TGTGCCAGCAGTCTCCGGACAGGGGCGGCCAAAAACATTCAGTACTTC. It translates to CASSLRTGAAKNIQYF.

The table lists this clonotype with a few counts. The chain is built from TRBV20-1 and TRBJ2-7; 9 bases fit TRBD1. Germline assignment: CDR1 DFQATT and CDR2 SNEGSKA (reference sequence). V shed 4 bases and J 4 bases; nucleotides not matched to a gene: 20. The CDR3 runs to 18 residues. CDR3 DNA sequence: TGCAGTGCTACACAGGTCTTACAGGGGGCGGCCGTTATTTACGAGCAGTACTTC. Translating gives CSATQVLQGAAVIYEQYF.

This clonotype was detected once. The rearrangement uses TRBV27 and TRBJ1-2, with 7 bases matching TRBD1. Germline trimming cut 5 bases from V and 3 bases from J; bases unmatched to any gene: 6. Germline V gene lookup returns CDR1 MNHEY and CDR2 SMNVEV (reference sequence). The CDR3 totals 14 residues. The DNA of the CDR3 is TGTGCCAGCAGTCTCTTTGGGACAGACTATGGCTACACCTTC. It specifies CASSLFGTDYGYTF.

Note on this clonotype: This may be a read error, as it is one base from a much larger clone. Lacking the conserved final phenylalanine or tryptophan, this CDR3 likely reflects a read error. J is TRBJ2-3 and V is TRBV27; a possible D gene is TRBD2 (5 bases). This CDR3 region has 17 residues. The germline V gene has CDR1 MNHEY and CDR2 SMNVEV (reference sequence). Trimming shortened V by 6 bases and J by 0 bases, and 19 bases separated the two germline ends. The CDR3 loop is CASRRYGRDLSTDTQYL. CDR3 nucleotide sequence: TGTGCCAGCAGACGATACGGTCGGGATCTTAGCACAGATACGCAGTATCTT.

The rearrangement links TRBV20-1 to TRBJ1-5, with 7 bases that match TRBD1. Germline CDR1 DFQATT, CDR2 SNEGSKA (reference sequence). The CDR3 is 17 residues long. The J segment lost 0 bases and the V segment lost 3 bases, leaving 11 bases of the junction unmatched. CDR3 sequence (DNA): TGCAGTGCTAGTGACTGGGACAGATCCTTTAGCAATCAGCCCCAGCATTTT. This sequence encodes CSASDWDRSFSNQPQHF.